The 20 T cell receptor beta chains in this list originate from one sample, sequenced in a study of shared clonotypes between healthy human individuals. Method: immunoSEQ multiplex PCR; TCRdb's copy keeps in-frame clones and lacks some. The sample consists of some 980,000 clones, around 80% of them appearing once. The sequenced sample was memory CD4+ T cells sorted from blood. The subset was: CD45RA-negative fraction. Receptors originate from a young man in good health.

The chain carries TRBV19 and TRBJ1-3; D is uncertain. This CDR3 has 14 residues. Trimming took off 6 bases at V and 0 bases at J, with 9 bases between the two ends. Germline lookup yields CDR1 LNHDA and CDR2 SQIVND (reference sequence). CDR3 DNA: TGTGCCAGTAGGGTCAGCAGCTCTGGAAACACCATATATTTT. Protein sequence: CASRVSSSGNTIYF.

The chain links TRBV7-2 to TRBJ1-3; D is undetermined. CDR3 size: 17 residues. Germline CDR1 SGHTA, CDR2 FQGNSA. The V end was cut by 6 bases, the J end by 0 bases, with 18 bases between. The CDR3 loop reads CASRLSPLPSSGNTIYF. CDR3 DNA: TGTGCCAGCAGATTAAGCCCCCTTCCGAGCTCTGGAAACACCATATATTTT. Drawing the rest from reference TRBV7-2 and TRBJ1-3, the complete variable domain is GAGVSQSPSNKVTEKGKDVELRCDPISGHTALYWYRQSLGQGLEFLIYFQGNSAPDKSGLPSDRFSAERTGGSVSTLTIQRTQQEDSAVYLCASRLSPLPSSGNTIYFGEGSWLTVV.

J is TRBJ1-5 and V is TRBV21-1; the table names TRBD1, a call not compared with the DNA. TRBV21-1 is designated a pseudogene. The CDR3 spans 17 residues. The CDR3 DNA is TGTGCCAGCAGCAAAGGACAGCGCTTCTATAGCAATCAGCCCCAGCATTTT. Amino acids: CASSKGQRFYSNQPQHF.

This clone was counted at least ten times. The CDR3 nucleotides are TGTGCCAGCAGCTTAGAAAAATTCACTGAAGCTTTCTTT. Protein sequence: CASSLEKFTEAFF. The rearrangement joins TRBV7-2 to TRBJ1-1; D is ambiguous. The CDR3 is 13 amino acids. The V gene's germline CDR1 is SGHTA and CDR2 FQGNSA. The germline V and J ends were trimmed by 1 base and 4 bases, with 7 bases remaining between them. The variable domain in full, completed from reference TRBV7-2 and TRBJ1-1, reads GAGVSQSPSNKVTEKGKDVELRCDPISGHTALYWYRQSLGQGLEFLIYFQGNSAPDKSGLPSDRFSAERTGGSVSTLTIQRTQQEDSAVYLCASSLEKFTEAFFGQGTRLTVV.

As to this clone: This specimen includes other DNA sequences encoding the same CDR3. The chain carries TRBV5-4 and TRBJ2-3; a possible D gene is TRBD1 (5 bases). Germline CDR1 reads SGHNT; CDR2 reads YYREEE (reference sequence). The CDR3 loop spans 15 amino acids. Trimming stripped 3 bases from V and 1 base from J, with 12 bases between. CDR3 loop: CASSSGQGRTDTQYF. The CDR3 DNA is TGTGCCAGCAGCTCCGGGCAGGGTCGCACAGATACGCAGTATTTT.

This clone was counted many times. In DNA, the CDR3 is TGTGCCAGCAGTCGAGAAAGACAAGAGACCCAGTACTTC. This codes for CASSRERQETQYF. This chain links TRBV6-5 with TRBJ2-5; no clear D gene. Germline V gene sequence: CDR1 MNHEY, CDR2 SVGAGI. The CDR3 is 13 amino acids. The V end was cut by 5 bases, the J end by 2 bases, with 9 bases between.

This clone was picked up a small number of times. The J gene is TRBJ1-6, the V gene TRBV9; 9 nucleotides align to TRBD1. The CDR3 extends over 15 amino acids. The germline gives CDR1 SGDLS, CDR2 YYNGEE. The V gene end was trimmed by 0 bases and the J gene end by 7 bases; junction bases not matched to a gene: 2. The CDR3, as DNA: TGTGCCAGCAGCGTAGGCGGGACAGGGAATTCACCCCTCCACTTT. Its translation is CASSVGGTGNSPLHF.

This sequence joins TRBV19 and TRBJ1-1; possibly TRBD1 for D (6 bases). Germline CDR1 reads LNHDA; CDR2 reads SQIVND (reference sequence). V lost 7 bases and J 5 bases, leaving 20 bases between the germline ends. CDR3 length: 15 amino acids. The DNA of the CDR3 is TGTGCCAGTACCCCGAGCGGGGGCGGAATGACTGAAGCTTTCTTT. Translating gives CASTPSGGGMTEAFF.

V gene TRBV2 combines with J gene TRBJ1-5; weak D call: TRBD1 (5 bases). Germline loops: CDR1 SNHLY, CDR2 FYNNEI. This CDR3 is built from 14 residues. V shed 8 bases and J shed 2 bases, with 13 bases lying between them. The CDR3 here is CASAPQGGNQPQHF. CDR3 nucleotides: TGTGCCAGCGCGCCCCAGGGCGGCAATCAGCCCCAGCATTTT.

The chain recombines TRBV25-1 with TRBJ1-5, with D maybe TRBD1 (5 bases). The V gene's germline CDR1 is MGHDK and CDR2 SYGVNS. Trimming pared 1 base from V and 7 bases from J, leaving 23 bases between. This CDR3 is built from 18 residues. The CDR3 sequence is CASSECGGPRFWYQPQHF. In DNA, the CDR3 is TGTGCCAGCAGTGAATGTGGGGGACCCCGGTTTTGGTACCAGCCCCAGCATTTT. Together with reference TRBV25-1 and TRBJ1-5, the CDR3 gives the full variable domain: EADIYQTPRYLVIGTGKKITLECSQTMGHDKMYWYQQDPGMELHLIHYSYGVNSTEKGDLSSESTVSRIRTEHFPLTLESARPSHTSQYLCASSECGGPRFWYQPQHFGDGTRLSIL.

This clone was counted a single time. The rearrangement links TRBV5-1 to TRBJ1-3; maybe TRBD1 (6 bases). This CDR3 is built from 14 residues. Looked up from germline, CDR1 is SGHRS and CDR2 is YFSETQ. Deletions cut 2 bases from V and 4 bases from J, with 10 bases between. Here the CDR3 DNA reads TGCGCCAGCAGCTTTGGGGGCGCGGGAAACACCATATATTTT. This gives the protein CASSFGGAGNTIYF.

The rearrangement joins TRBV28 to TRBJ2-6; D is ambiguous. Germline V gene sequence: CDR1 MDHEN, CDR2 SYDVKM. The length of the CDR3 is 16 residues. The ends were cut back, 2 bases at V and 0 bases at J, with 8 bases in the middle. CDR3: CASSLDTLSGANVLTF. CDR3 DNA: TGTGCCAGCAGTTTAGACACCCTCTCTGGGGCCAACGTCCTGACTTTC.

J is TRBJ1-5 and V is TRBV5-1; D is perhaps TRBD1 (5 bases). The CDR3 is made up of 13 amino acids. Germline CDR1 and CDR2: SGHRS and YFSETQ. Trimming removed 4 bases from V and 3 bases from J, with 8 bases in between. The CDR3 nucleotides read TGCGCCAGCAGCCCGGGACTCAATCAGCCCCAGCATTTT. Its protein product is CASSPGLNQPQHF.

The chain carries TRBV9 and TRBJ2-2; TRBD1 matches 9 bases. This CDR3 is 17 amino acids long. Germline CDR1 is SGDLS and CDR2 is YYNGEE. Trimming cost V 4 bases and J 6 bases; bases outside gene matches: 13. CDR3 nucleotides: TGTGCCAGCAGCCCGAGCTCGGGACAGGGAGGTGCCGGGGAGCTGTTTTTT. Amino acid sequence: CASSPSSGQGGAGELFF.

The chain is built from TRBV5-4 and TRBJ1-1; TRBD1 is a possible D gene (6 bases). Trimming pared 0 bases from V and 11 bases from J, leaving 14 bases between. Per germline, CDR1 SGHNT and CDR2 YYREEE (reference sequence). CDR3 size: 13 residues. For the CDR3, the DNA is TGTGCCAGCAGCTTGGATTCAGGGGTGGTGGCTTTCTTT. Its protein product is CASSLDSGVVAFF.

This clone was found a few times. In nucleotides, the CDR3 is TGTGCCAGCAGCTTAGATACTCGACTAGCGGGTCTCAATGAGCAGTTCTTC. Translating gives CASSLDTRLAGLNEQFF. The V gene is TRBV11-2, the J gene TRBJ2-1; 10 bases fit TRBD2. There are 17 residues in the CDR3. The V gene's germline CDR1 is SGHAT and CDR2 FQNNGV. V trimming: 0 bases; J trimming: 6 bases; junction bases outside the gene matches: 8. Full variable domain (remainder filled in from reference TRBV11-2 and TRBJ2-1): EAGVAQSPRYKIIEKRQSVAFWCNPISGHATLYWYQQILGQGPKLLIQFQNNGVVDDSQLPKDRFSAERLKGVDSTLKIQPAKLEDSAVYLCASSLDTRLAGLNEQFFGPGTRLTVL.

V and J are TRBV10-3 and TRBJ1-5; D is unclear. The CDR3 has 13 amino acids. In germline, CDR1 is ENHRY, CDR2 SYGVKD. Deletions cut 5 bases from V and 0 bases from J, with 5 bases between. CDR3 in DNA: TGTGCCATCAGTAGAAGTAGCAATCAGCCCCAGCATTTT. Translated: CAISRSSNQPQHF.

The count of this clone is one. J is TRBJ1-3 and V is TRBV28; D unclear. CDR1 and CDR2 (germline): MDHEN, SYDVKM. This CDR3 spans 13 amino acids. V gave up 2 bases and J gave up 5 bases, with 7 bases separating them. The CDR3 coding sequence is TGTGCCAGCAGTTTACTCCAGAGAAACACCATATATTTT. Its protein is CASSLLQRNTIYF.

The rearrangement uses TRBV7-2 and TRBJ2-1; the match to TRBD2 covers 8 bases. In germline, CDR1 is SGHTA, CDR2 FQGNSA. CDR3 length: 16 amino acids. Trimming took 4 bases from V and 8 from J; bases not matched to a gene: 13. In DNA form, the CDR3 reads TGTGCCAGCAGCTATCGGGCCTCGGGAGGGACCTATGAGCAGTTCTTC. Translation gives CASSYRASGGTYEQFF.

The chain links TRBV7-8 to TRBJ1-5, with a possible D match to TRBD1 (5 bases). The germline gives CDR1 SGHVS, CDR2 FQNEAQ. Trimming took off 5 bases at V and 7 bases at J, with 18 bases between the two ends. The CDR3 spans 15 residues. The CDR3 DNA is TGTGCCAGCAGCCTAAAGACAGCGTCGGGACAGCCCCAGCATTTT. Amino acids: CASSLKTASGQPQHF.